Given below is one T cell receptor (beta chain) in context. What it binds is not known. Unique molecular identifiers were built into the TCRbeta library. TCRdb reprocessed the PCR reads via MiXCR and lists one record per CDR3 protein. There are some 200,000 distinct CDR3 sequences in the sample; around 7.7% occur only once, and roughly a third lies in the top ten. This specimen comes from a study of T-cell reconstitution after alpha-beta-depleted transplantation in children. Study observations and caveats: Reportedly, alpha-beta T cells present about two months post-transplant originated from several hundred expanded clones of graft origin. The main origin of T-cell counts and diversity one year after transplant was newly produced T cells. Surviving recipient T cells and intrathymic progenitors accounted for some patients' high TCRbeta diversity at day 60.

The germline V gene encodes CDR1 DFQATT and CDR2 SNEGSKA (reference sequence). V lost 5 bases, J lost 3 bases, and 8 bases stayed unmatched. This CDR3 has 14 amino acids. The sample here was PBMCs, mostly from graft donor cells, taken 360 days after TCRalphabeta/CD19-depleted stem cell transplant. The receptor's source is a male patient between 2 and 10 years old who had a stem cell transplant for acute myeloid leukemia, so the T cells may come from the graft donor. The rearrangement links TRBV20-1 to TRBJ1-1, with 8 bases aligning to TRBD1. CDR3 DNA: TGCAGTGCTCAAAGAGGGGGACAGGACACTGAAGCTTTCTTT. It translates to CSAQRGGQDTEAFF.